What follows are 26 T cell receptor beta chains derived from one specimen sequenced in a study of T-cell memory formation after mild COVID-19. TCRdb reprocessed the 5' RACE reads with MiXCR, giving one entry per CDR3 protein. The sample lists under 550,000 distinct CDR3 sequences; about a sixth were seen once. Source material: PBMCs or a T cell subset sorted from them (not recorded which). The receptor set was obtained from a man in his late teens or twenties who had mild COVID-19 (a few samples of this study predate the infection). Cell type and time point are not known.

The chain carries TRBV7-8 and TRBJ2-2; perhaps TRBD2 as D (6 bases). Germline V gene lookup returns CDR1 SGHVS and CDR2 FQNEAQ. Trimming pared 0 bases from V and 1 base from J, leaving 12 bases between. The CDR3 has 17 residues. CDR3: CASSLARYSGNTGELFF. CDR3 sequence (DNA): TGTGCCAGCAGCTTAGCGCGGTATAGCGGGAACACCGGGGAGCTGTTTTTT.

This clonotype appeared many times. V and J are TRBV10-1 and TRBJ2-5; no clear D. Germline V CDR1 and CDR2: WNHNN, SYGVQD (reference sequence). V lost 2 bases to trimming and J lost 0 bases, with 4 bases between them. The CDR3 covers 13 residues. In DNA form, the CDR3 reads TGCGCCAGCAGTGAGGGACACCAAGAGACCCAGTACTTC. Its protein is CASSEGHQETQYF.

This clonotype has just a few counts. The CDR3: CASRLAGGTGELFF. As DNA, the CDR3 is TGTGCCAGCAGACTAGCGGGGGGTACCGGGGAGCTGTTTTTT. The chain employs TRBV6-1 and TRBJ2-2; 12 bases fit TRBD2. This CDR3 is 14 amino acids long. Germline-derived CDR1 and CDR2 are MNHNS and SASEGT. V lost 6 bases to trimming and J lost 5 bases; unmatched junction nucleotides: 1.

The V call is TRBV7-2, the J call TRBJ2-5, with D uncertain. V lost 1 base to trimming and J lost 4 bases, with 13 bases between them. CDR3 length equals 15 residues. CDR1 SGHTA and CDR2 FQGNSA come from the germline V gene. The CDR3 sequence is CASSLGVSPLETQYF. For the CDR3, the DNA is TGTGCCAGCAGCTTAGGGGTCAGTCCCTTAGAGACCCAGTACTTC.

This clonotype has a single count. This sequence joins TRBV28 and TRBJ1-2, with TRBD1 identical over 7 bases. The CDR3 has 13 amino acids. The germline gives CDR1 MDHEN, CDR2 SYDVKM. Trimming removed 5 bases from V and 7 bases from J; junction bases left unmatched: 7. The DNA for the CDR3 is TGTGCCAGCAGTCGAGAACACAGGGGTGGCTACACCTTC. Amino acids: CASSREHRGGYTF.

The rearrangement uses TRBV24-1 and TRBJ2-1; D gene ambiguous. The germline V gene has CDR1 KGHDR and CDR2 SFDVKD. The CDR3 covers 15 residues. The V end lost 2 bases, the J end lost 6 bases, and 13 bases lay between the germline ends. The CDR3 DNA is TGTGCCACCAGTGATTCAGCCCGACTCGCCAATGAGCAGTTCTTC. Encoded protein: CATSDSARLANEQFF.

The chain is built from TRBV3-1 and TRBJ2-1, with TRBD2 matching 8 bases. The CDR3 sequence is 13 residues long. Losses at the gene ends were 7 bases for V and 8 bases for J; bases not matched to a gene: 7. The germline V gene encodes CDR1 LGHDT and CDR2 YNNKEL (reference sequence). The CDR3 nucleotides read TGTGCCAGCATTCGGGCGGGGGGCGATGAGCAGTTCTTC. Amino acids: CASIRAGGDEQFF.

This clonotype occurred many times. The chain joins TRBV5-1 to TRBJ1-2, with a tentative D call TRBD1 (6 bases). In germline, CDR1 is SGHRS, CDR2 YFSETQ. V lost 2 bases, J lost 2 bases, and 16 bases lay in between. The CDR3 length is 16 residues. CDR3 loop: CASSFGQPTENYGYTF. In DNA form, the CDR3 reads TGCGCCAGCAGCTTCGGACAGCCCACTGAAAACTATGGCTACACCTTC.

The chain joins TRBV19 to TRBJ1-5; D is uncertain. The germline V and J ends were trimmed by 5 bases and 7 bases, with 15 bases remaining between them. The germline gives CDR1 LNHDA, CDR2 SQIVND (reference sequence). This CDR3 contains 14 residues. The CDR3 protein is CASSVLRTAQPQHF. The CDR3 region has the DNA TGTGCCAGTAGTGTGCTACGGACTGCCCAGCCCCAGCATTTT.

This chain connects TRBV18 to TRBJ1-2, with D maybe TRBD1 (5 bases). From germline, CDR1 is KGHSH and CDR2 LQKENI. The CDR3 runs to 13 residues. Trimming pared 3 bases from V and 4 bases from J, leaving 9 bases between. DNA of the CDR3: TGTGCCAGCTCACCGGGGACGATCTATGGCTACACCTTC. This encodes CASSPGTIYGYTF.

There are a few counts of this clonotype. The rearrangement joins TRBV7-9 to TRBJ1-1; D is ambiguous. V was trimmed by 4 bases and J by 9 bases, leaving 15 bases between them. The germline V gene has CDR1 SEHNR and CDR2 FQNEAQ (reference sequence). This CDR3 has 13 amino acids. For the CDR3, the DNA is TGTGCCAGCAGCTCGCCTGACAAAATGAAAGCTTTCTTT. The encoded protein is CASSSPDKMKAFF. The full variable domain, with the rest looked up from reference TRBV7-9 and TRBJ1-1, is DTGVSQNPRHKITKRGQNVTFRCDPISEHNRLYWYRQTLGQGPEFLTYFQNEAQLEKSRLLSDRFSAERPKGSFSTLEIQRTEQGDSAMYLCASSSPDKMKAFFGQGTRLTVV.

The CDR3 DNA follows: TGTGCCAGCAGTTTGACAGGGGGCTTTAGCACAGATACGCAGTATTTT. Its protein is CASSLTGGFSTDTQYF. The gene calls are TRBV28 and TRBJ2-3; 10 nucleotides agree with TRBD1. This CDR3 comprises 16 residues. V gave up 3 bases and J gave up 0 bases; unmatched junction bases: 3. Germline V gives CDR1 MDHEN, CDR2 SYDVKM. The whole variable domain, filled in from reference TRBV28 and TRBJ2-3, reads DVKVTQSSRYLVKRTGEKVFLECVQDMDHENMFWYRQDPGLGLRLIYFSYDVKMKEKGDIPEGYSVSREKKERFSLILESASTNQTSMYLCASSLTGGFSTDTQYFGPGTRLTVL.

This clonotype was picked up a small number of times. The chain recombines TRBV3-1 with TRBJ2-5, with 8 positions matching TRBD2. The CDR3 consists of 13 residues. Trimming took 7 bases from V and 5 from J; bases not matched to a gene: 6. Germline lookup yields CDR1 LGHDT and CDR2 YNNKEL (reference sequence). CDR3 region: CASKRAGAETQYF. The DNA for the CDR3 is TGTGCCAGCAAACGAGCGGGGGCCGAGACCCAGTACTTC.

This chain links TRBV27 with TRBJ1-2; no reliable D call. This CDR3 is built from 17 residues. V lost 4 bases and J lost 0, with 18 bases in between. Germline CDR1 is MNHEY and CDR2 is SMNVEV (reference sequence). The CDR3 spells CASSSVSPRGPNYGYTF. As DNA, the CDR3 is TGTGCCAGCAGTTCAGTATCCCCCCGAGGGCCTAACTATGGCTACACCTTC.

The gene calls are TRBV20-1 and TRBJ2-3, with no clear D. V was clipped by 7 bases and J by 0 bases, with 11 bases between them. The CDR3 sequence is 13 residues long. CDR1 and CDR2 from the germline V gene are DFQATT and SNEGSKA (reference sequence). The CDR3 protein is CSGFSPSTDTQYF. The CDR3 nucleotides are TGCAGTGGTTTTAGTCCTAGCACAGATACGCAGTATTTT.

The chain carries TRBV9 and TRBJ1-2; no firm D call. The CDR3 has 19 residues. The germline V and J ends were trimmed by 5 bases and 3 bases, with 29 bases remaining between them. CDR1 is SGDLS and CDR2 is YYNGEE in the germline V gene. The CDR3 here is CASRVRPSEPEASHYGYTF. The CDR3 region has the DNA TGTGCCAGCAGAGTTAGGCCGTCCGAACCCGAAGCAAGCCACTATGGCTACACCTTC.

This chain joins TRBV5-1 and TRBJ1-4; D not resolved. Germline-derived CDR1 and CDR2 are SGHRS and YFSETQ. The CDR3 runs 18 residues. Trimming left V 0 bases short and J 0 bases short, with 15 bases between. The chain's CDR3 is CASSLAALPFATNEKLFF. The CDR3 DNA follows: TGCGCCAGCAGCTTGGCCGCACTTCCCTTTGCAACTAATGAAAAACTGTTTTTT.

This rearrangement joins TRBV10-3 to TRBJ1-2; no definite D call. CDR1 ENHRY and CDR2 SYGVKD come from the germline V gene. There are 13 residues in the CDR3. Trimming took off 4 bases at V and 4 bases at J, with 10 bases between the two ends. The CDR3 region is CAISVGGSYGYTF. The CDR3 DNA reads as TGTGCCATCAGTGTGGGTGGTAGCTATGGCTACACCTTC.

CDR3 DNA sequence: TGTGCCAGCAGCCCACGGGGGGGCGGGGATACGCAGTATTTT. This gives the protein CASSPRGGGDTQYF. The chain is built from TRBV7-9 and TRBJ2-3, with 8 nucleotides matching TRBD2. The CDR3 is made up of 14 amino acids. Germline CDR1 SEHNR, CDR2 FQNEAQ (reference sequence). V shed 5 bases, J shed 6 bases, and the junction held 7 bases outside the gene matches.

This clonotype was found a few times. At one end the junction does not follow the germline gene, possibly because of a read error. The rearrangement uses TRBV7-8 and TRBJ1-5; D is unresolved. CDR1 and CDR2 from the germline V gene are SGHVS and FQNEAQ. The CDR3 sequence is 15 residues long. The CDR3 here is CASSSKVGSNPPQHF. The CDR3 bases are TGTGCCAGCAGCTCCAAGGTGGGCAGCAATCCGCCCCAGCATTTT.

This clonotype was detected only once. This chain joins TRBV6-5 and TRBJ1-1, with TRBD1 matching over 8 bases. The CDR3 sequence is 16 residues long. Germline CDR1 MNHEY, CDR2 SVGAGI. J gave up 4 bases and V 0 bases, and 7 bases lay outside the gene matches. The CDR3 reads CASSYSMATGGTEAFF. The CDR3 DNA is TGTGCCAGCAGTTACTCGATGGCTACAGGGGGCACTGAAGCTTTCTTT.

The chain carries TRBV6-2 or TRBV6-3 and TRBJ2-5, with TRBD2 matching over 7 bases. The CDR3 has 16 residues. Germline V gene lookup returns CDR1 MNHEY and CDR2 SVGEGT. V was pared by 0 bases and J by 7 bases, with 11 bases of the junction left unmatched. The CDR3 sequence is CASSYSGGGRPGTQYF. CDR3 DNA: TGTGCCAGCAGTTACTCTGGCGGGGGACGCCCGGGGACCCAGTACTTC.

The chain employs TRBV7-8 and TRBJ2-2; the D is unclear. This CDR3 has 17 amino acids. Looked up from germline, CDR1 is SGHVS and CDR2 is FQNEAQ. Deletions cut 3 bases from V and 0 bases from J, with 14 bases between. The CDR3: CASSLRTWVSNTGELFF. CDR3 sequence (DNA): TGTGCCAGCAGCTTGAGGACGTGGGTTTCGAACACCGGGGAGCTGTTTTTT.

The CDR3 DNA reads TGCAGTGCTAGAGGGACAGGGCGTTGGTACTATGGCTACACCTTC. Amino acids: CSARGTGRWYYGYTF. This chain connects TRBV20-1 to TRBJ1-2; 8 positions agree with TRBD1. From germline, CDR1 is DFQATT and CDR2 SNEGSKA (reference sequence). The CDR3 totals 15 residues. V gave up 1 base and J gave up 3 bases; unmatched junction bases: 7.

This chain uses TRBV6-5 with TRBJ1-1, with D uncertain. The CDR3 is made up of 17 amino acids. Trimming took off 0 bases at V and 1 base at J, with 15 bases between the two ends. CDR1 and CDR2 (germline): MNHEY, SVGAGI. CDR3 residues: CASSYSIGPVRNTEAFF. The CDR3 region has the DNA TGTGCCAGCAGTTACTCGATTGGCCCCGTCCGGAACACTGAAGCTTTCTTT.

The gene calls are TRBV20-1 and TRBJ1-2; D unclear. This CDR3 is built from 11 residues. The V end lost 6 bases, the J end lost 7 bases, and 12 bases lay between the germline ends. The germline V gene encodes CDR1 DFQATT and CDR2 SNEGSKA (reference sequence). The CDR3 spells CSALDLGGYTF. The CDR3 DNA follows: TGCAGTGCCCTAGACCTGGGTGGCTACACCTTC.